Listed here are 20 T cell receptor beta chains from one sample, sequenced in a study of blood T cell repertoires in COVID-19. TCRdb's copy holds only in-frame clones and misses some; the assay was immunoSEQ multiplex PCR. In the table there are about 210,000 clones, 85% of which are singletons. Sample: PBMCs or T cells enriched from blood (not recorded which). The receptors were gathered from a man between 40 and 49 years old who had recovered from COVID-19.

The chain has TRBV19 and TRBJ1-1; no firm D call. The CDR3 is made up of 10 amino acids. Deletions cut 7 bases from V and 3 bases from J, with 3 bases between. Germline CDR1 is LNHDA and CDR2 is SQIVND (reference sequence). CDR3 region: CASTDTEAFF. In DNA form, the CDR3 reads TGTGCCAGTACGGACACTGAAGCTTTCTTT.

A remark on this clone: Within the sample, other DNA sequences also encode this same CDR3. The chain has TRBV28 and TRBJ2-7; the match to TRBD1 covers 10 bases. V lost 6 bases to trimming and J lost 1 base; unmatched junction nucleotides: 3. CDR3 length: 14 amino acids. Germline V gene sequence: CDR1 MDHEN, CDR2 SYDVKM. The CDR3 DNA sequence: TGTGCCAGCAGGGGGACAGGGGATTCCTACGAGCAGTACTTC. Its translation is CASRGTGDSYEQYF.

The gene calls are TRBV5-1 and TRBJ1-1; 8 bases line up with TRBD1. The length of the CDR3 is 15 residues. The V and J ends lost 2 bases and 5 bases, in that order; junction bases with no gene match: 8. Germline lookup yields CDR1 SGHRS and CDR2 YFSETQ. As DNA, the CDR3 is TGCGCCAGCAGCTTAGGACAGGGCGGAGGAACTGAAGCTTTCTTT. Translating gives CASSLGQGGGTEAFF. Using reference TRBV5-1 and TRBJ1-1 for the parts outside the CDR3, the full variable domain is KAGVTQTPRYLIKTRGQQVTLSCSPISGHRSVSWYQQTPGQGLQFLFEYFSETQRNKGNFPGRFSGRQFSNSRSEMNVSTLELGDSALYLCASSLGQGGGTEAFFGQGTRLTVV.

This CDR3 is CATSRDRAGGQPQHF. CDR3 bases: TGTGCCACCAGCAGAGATCGAGCGGGGGGTCAGCCCCAGCATTTT. The chain joins TRBV15 to TRBJ1-5; TRBD1 might be the D (5 bases). This CDR3 is built from 15 residues. Trimming removed 0 bases from V and 6 bases from J, with 12 bases in between. Germline V gene data show CDR1 as LNHNV and CDR2 as YYDKDF (reference sequence).

This chain connects TRBV5-1 to TRBJ2-3; TRBD1 matches 7 bases. The CDR3 consists of 14 residues. Germline V gives CDR1 SGHRS, CDR2 YFSETQ. With 6 bases clipped from V and 1 base from J, the junction kept 5 bases outside the gene matches. The CDR3 region has the DNA TGCGCCAGCATGGATAGGGGGCGCACAGATACGCAGTATTTT. Translation: CASMDRGRTDTQYF.

The rearrangement links TRBV4-1 to TRBJ1-4, with TRBD1 matching 9 bases. The CDR3 sequence is 14 residues long. The germline V gene has CDR1 MGHRA and CDR2 YSYEKL. The trim removed 10 bases at V and 5 bases at J, leaving 8 bases unmatched. In DNA form, the CDR3 reads TGCGCCACCATCGGGGGACAGGGCAATGAAAAACTGTTTTTT. Amino acid sequence: CATIGGQGNEKLFF.

V is TRBV28 and J is TRBJ2-1, with 7 bases identical to TRBD2. Per germline, CDR1 MDHEN and CDR2 SYDVKM. J lost 10 bases, V lost 6 bases, and 18 bases had no gene match. The CDR3 extends over 16 amino acids. As DNA, the CDR3 is TGTGCCAGCAGCCCCGGGGGGAAATGGTCCCACAGCGAGCAGTTCTTC. It specifies CASSPGGKWSHSEQFF.

The rearrangement joins TRBV5-5 to TRBJ1-2; 10 bases agree with TRBD1. With V trimmed by 4 bases and J by 5 bases, 5 bases remained unmatched. Germline V gene sequence: CDR1 SGHKS, CDR2 YYEKEE (reference sequence). CDR3 length: 14 residues. The CDR3 DNA sequence: TGTGCCAGCAGCCCGGCGGACAGGGGGTATGGCTACACCTTC. It is translated as CASSPADRGYGYTF.

The rearrangement joins TRBV9 to TRBJ2-1, with 8 bases matching TRBD2. Unmatched junction bases numbered 13, after V lost 3 bases and J lost 8 bases. CDR3 length: 16 amino acids. CDR1 is SGDLS, CDR2 YYNGEE, per germline. The DNA of the CDR3 is TGTGCCAGCAGCGCCCCCCGGAGCGGGAGTAGCTATGAGCAGTTCTTC. Its protein is CASSAPRSGSSYEQFF.

This clone is a singleton in its sample. This chain joins TRBV19 and TRBJ1-2, with D possibly matching TRBD1 (6 bases). Germline values: CDR1 LNHDA, CDR2 SQIVND (reference sequence). Trimming pared 4 bases from V and 5 bases from J, leaving 11 bases between. There are 13 residues in the CDR3. Written as DNA, the CDR3 is TGTGCCAGTAGTACGGACAGACTTTATGGCTACACCTTC. Translation: CASSTDRLYGYTF.

This clone was recorded only once. V gene TRBV7-8 combines with J gene TRBJ2-7; TRBD2 matches 9 bases. This CDR3 has 14 residues. V shed 5 bases and J 4 bases; nucleotides not matched to a gene: 6. The germline V gene has CDR1 SGHVS and CDR2 FQNEAQ. Here the CDR3 DNA reads TGTGCCAGCAGCGTTAGCGGGAGAGGTTACGAGCAGTACTTC. Translated: CASSVSGRGYEQYF.

The V and J genes are TRBV3-1 (or the pseudogene TRBV3-2) and TRBJ1-1; 8 bases fit TRBD1. V was clipped by 2 bases and J by 1 base; unmatched bases: 9. Germline CDR1 reads LGHDT; CDR2 reads YNNKEL (reference sequence). This CDR3 has 17 amino acids. The CDR3 loop is CASSQPPGGITNTEAFF. In nucleotides, the CDR3 is TGTGCCAGCAGCCAACCCCCAGGGGGCATTACGAACACTGAAGCTTTCTTT.

The rearrangement links TRBV19 to TRBJ1-6, with 7 bases identical to TRBD1. Losses at the gene ends were 2 bases for V and 7 bases for J; bases not matched to a gene: 5. The CDR3 length is 15 residues. CDR1 is LNHDA, CDR2 SQIVND, per germline (reference sequence). CDR3 DNA sequence: TGTGCCAGTAGTATAAACAGGGGATTCAATTCACCCCTCCACTTT. It yields the protein CASSINRGFNSPLHF.

This clone has just one count. The chain combines TRBV7-3 with TRBJ2-7, with D unresolved. Germline V gives CDR1 SGHTA, CDR2 FQGTGA. The germline V and J ends were trimmed by 2 bases and 0 bases, with 8 bases remaining between them. The CDR3 runs to 14 residues. CDR3 sequence: CASSLGSNSYEQYF. In DNA form, the CDR3 reads TGTGCCAGCAGCTTAGGCAGTAACTCCTACGAGCAGTACTTC.

V usage is TRBV10-3 and J usage is TRBJ2-1, with 11 bases that match TRBD2. Trimming at V came to 2 bases and at J to 3 bases, leaving 6 bases not matched to a gene. The CDR3 sequence is 17 residues long. From germline, CDR1 is ENHRY and CDR2 SYGVKD. The CDR3, as DNA: TGTGCCATCAGTGAGGAGGGACTAGCGGACCTCTACAATGAGCAGTTCTTC. Amino acid sequence: CAISEEGLADLYNEQFF.

The chain carries TRBV19 and TRBJ2-1, with D perhaps TRBD2 (5 bases). CDR3 length: 14 residues. Germline lookup yields CDR1 LNHDA and CDR2 SQIVND (reference sequence). V was clipped by 4 bases and J by 4 bases, with 11 bases between them. The CDR3 region has the DNA TGTGCCAGTAGTAGCCCGGGAAAATACAATGAGCAGTTCTTC. Residues: CASSSPGKYNEQFF.

The chain employs TRBV30 and TRBJ2-1; unclear D gene. CDR1 and CDR2 from the germline V gene are GTSNPN and SVGIG (reference sequence). The CDR3 totals 14 residues. Trimming pared 1 base from V and 1 base from J, leaving 8 bases between. The CDR3 bases are TGTGCCTGGAGTGGGGCCTCTTCCTACAATGAGCAGTTCTTC. Translating gives CAWSGASSYNEQFF.

Only one count was recorded for this clone. The V call is TRBV6-2 or TRBV6-3, the J call TRBJ1-2, with TRBD1 identical over 7 bases. The CDR3 is 13 amino acids. Unmatched junction bases numbered 4, after V lost 5 bases and J lost 4 bases. Per the germline V gene, CDR1 is MNHEY and CDR2 is SVGEGT. The CDR3 is CASSRDRVYGYTF. The DNA of the CDR3 is TGTGCCAGCAGTCGCGACAGGGTCTATGGCTACACCTTC.

This clone was seen a single time. This CDR3 is CASSSLGSSYNSPLHF. The CDR3 nucleotides read TGTGCCAGCAGTTCTCTAGGTAGCTCCTATAATTCACCCCTCCACTTT. The chain employs TRBV27 and TRBJ1-6; unclear D gene. Germline lookup yields CDR1 MNHEY and CDR2 SMNVEV (reference sequence). The CDR3 loop spans 16 amino acids. V was pared by 4 bases and J by 0 bases, with 10 bases between.

This chain links TRBV29-1 with TRBJ2-3; TRBD2 is a possible D gene (5 bases). With 8 bases removed from V and 6 bases from J, the gap between germline ends came to 18 bases. The germline CDR1 and CDR2 sequences are SQVTM and ANQGSEA. This CDR3 spans 13 amino acids. The CDR3 region is CSHYEGSGDTQYF. The CDR3, as DNA: TGCAGCCACTACGAAGGGAGTGGGGATACGCAGTATTTT.